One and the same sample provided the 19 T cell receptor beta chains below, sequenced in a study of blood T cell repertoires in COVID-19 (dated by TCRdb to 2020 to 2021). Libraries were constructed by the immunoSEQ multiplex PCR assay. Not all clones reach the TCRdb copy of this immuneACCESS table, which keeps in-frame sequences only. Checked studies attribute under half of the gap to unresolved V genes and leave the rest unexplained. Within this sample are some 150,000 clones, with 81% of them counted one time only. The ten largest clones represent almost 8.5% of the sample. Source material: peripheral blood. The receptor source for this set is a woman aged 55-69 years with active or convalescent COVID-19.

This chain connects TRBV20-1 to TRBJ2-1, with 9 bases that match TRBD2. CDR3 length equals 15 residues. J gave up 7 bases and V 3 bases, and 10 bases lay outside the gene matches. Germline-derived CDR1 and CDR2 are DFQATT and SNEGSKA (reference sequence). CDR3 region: CSASPRGRAVNEQFF. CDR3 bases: TGCAGTGCTAGTCCCCGCGGGAGGGCCGTTAATGAGCAGTTCTTC.

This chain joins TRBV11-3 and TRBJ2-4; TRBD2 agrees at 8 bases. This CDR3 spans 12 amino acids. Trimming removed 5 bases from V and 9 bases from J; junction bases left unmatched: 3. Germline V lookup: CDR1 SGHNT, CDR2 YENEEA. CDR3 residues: CASSRRGGIQYF. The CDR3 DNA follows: TGTGCCAGCAGCCGACGGGGGGGCATTCAGTACTTC.

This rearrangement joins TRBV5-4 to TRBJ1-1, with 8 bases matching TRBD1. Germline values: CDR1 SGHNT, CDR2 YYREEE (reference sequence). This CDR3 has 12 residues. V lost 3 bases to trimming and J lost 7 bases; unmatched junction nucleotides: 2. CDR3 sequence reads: CASSYRGIEAFF. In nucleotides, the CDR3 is TGTGCCAGCAGCTACAGGGGGATTGAAGCTTTCTTT. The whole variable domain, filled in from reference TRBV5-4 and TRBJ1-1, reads ETGVTQSPTHLIKTRGQQVTLRCSSQSGHNTVSWYQQALGQGPQFIFQYYREEENGRGNFPPRFSGLQFPNYSSELNVNALELDDSALYLCASSYRGIEAFFGQGTRLTVV.

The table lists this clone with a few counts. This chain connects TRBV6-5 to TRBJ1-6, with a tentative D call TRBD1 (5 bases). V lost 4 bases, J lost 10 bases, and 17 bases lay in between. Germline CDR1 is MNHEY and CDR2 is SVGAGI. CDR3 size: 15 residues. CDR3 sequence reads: CASSFTGSVSSPLHF. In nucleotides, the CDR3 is TGTGCCAGCAGTTTTACAGGCTCAGTGAGCTCACCCCTCCACTTT.

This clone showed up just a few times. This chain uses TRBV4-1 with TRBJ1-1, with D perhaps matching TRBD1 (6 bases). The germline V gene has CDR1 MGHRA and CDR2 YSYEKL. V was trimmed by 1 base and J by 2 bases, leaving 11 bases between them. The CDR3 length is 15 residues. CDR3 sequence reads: CASSQAPGVNTEAFF. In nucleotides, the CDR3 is TGCGCCAGCAGCCAAGCCCCAGGGGTAAACACTGAAGCTTTCTTT.

CDR3: CASSLTGYDTEAFF. DNA for the CDR3: TGTGCCAGCAGCCTGACAGGGTACGACACTGAAGCTTTCTTT. The chain carries TRBV7-3 and TRBJ1-1; TRBD1 aligns across 7 bases. The germline V gene encodes CDR1 SGHTA and CDR2 FQGTGA. The CDR3 has 14 amino acids. V shed 5 bases and J 3 bases; nucleotides not matched to a gene: 6.

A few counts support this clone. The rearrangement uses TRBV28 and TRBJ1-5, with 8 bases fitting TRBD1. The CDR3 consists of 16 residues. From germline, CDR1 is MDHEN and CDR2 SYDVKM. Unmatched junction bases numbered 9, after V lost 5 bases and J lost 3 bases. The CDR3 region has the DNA TGTGCCAGCAGTACCCAGGACAGGGAAAACAATCAGCCCCAGCATTTT. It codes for CASSTQDRENNQPQHF.

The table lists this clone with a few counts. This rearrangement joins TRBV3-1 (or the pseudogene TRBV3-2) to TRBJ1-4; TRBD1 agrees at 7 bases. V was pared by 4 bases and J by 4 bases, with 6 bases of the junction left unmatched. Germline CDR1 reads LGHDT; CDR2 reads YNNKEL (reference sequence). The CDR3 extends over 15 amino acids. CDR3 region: CASSPDRDFNEKLFF. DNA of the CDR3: TGTGCCAGCAGCCCCGACAGGGACTTTAATGAAAAACTGTTTTTT.

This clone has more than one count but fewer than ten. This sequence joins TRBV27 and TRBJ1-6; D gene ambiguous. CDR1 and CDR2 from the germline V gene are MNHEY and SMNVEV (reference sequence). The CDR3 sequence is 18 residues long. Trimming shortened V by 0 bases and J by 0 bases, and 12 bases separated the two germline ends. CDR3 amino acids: CASSLSFQATSYNSPLHF. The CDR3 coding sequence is TGTGCCAGCAGTTTATCCTTTCAGGCCACCTCCTATAATTCACCCCTCCACTTT.

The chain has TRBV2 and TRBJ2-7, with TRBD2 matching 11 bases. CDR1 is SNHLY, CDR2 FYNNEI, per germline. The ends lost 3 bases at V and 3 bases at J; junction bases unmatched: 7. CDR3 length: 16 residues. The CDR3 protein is CASSEGLAGGYYEQYV. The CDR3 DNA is TGTGCCAGCAGTGAGGGCCTAGCGGGGGGCTACTACGAGCAGTACGTC.

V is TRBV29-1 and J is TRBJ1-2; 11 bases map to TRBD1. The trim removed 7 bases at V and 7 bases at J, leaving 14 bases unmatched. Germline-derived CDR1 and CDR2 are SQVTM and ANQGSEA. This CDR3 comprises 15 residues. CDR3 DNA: TGCAGCGGGATCACCGGGACAGGGGGAGGAGGTGGCTACACCTTC. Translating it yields CSGITGTGGGGGYTF.

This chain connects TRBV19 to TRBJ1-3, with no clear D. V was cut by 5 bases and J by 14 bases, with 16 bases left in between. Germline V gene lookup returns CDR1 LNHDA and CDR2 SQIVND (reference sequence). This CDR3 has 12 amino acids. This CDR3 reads CASSRRANSVYF. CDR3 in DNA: TGTGCCAGTAGTCGGAGGGCGAATTCGGTATATTTT. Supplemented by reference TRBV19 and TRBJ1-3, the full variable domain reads DGGITQSPKYLFRKEGQNVTLSCEQNLNHDAMYWYRQDPGQGLRLIYYSQIVNDFQKGDIAEGYSVSREKKESFPLTVTSAQKNPTAFYLCASSRRANSVYFGEGSWLTVV.

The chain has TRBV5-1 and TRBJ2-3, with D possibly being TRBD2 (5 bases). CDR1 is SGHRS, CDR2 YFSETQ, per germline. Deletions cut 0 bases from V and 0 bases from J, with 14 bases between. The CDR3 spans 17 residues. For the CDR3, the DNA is TGCGCCAGCAGCTTGGGACGGGGTGGCGGGAGCACAGATACGCAGTATTTT. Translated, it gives CASSLGRGGGSTDTQYF.

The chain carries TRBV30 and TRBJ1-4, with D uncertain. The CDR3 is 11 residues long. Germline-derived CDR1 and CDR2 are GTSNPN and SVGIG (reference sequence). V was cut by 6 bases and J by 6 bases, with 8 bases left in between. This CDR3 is CACLTDEKLFF. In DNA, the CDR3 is TGTGCCTGCCTGACTGATGAAAAACTGTTTTTT.

DNA for the CDR3: TGTGCCAGTAGTAAAAGGACAGCCAACTATGGCTACACCTTC. Its translation: CASSKRTANYGYTF. The chain carries TRBV19 and TRBJ1-2; TRBD1 might be the D (6 bases). The ends were cut back, 4 bases at V and 2 bases at J, with 11 bases in the middle. Per the germline V gene, CDR1 is LNHDA and CDR2 is SQIVND (reference sequence). The length of the CDR3 is 14 residues.

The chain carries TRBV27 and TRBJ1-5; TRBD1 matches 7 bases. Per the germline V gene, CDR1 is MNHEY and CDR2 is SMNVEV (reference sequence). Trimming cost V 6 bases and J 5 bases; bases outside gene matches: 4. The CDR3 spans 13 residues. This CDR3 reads CASSWTGDQPQHF. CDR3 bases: TGTGCCAGCAGCTGGACAGGAGATCAGCCCCAGCATTTT.

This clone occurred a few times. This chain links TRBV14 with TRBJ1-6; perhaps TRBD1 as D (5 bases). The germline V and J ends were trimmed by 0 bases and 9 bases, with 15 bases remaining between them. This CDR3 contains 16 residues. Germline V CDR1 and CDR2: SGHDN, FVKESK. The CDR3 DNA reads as TGTGCCAGCAGCCAAGATTGGGCAGGTCAGGGTTCACCCCTCCACTTT. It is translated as CASSQDWAGQGSPLHF.

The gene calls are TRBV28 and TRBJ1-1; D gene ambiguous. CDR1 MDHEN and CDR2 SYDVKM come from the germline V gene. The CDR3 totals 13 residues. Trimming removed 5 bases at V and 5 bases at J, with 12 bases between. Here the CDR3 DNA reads TGTGCCAGCAGTCCGCCGGGAAGGACTGAAGCTTTCTTT. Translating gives CASSPPGRTEAFF.

In DNA, the CDR3 is TGTGCCTGGACCCCACCAAGGACTAGCGGGACGGGAGAGCAGTACTTC. It codes for CAWTPPRTSGTGEQYF. The V call is TRBV30, the J call TRBJ2-7; 12 bases line up with TRBD2. The CDR3 contains 16 residues. V was clipped by 4 bases and J by 7 bases; unmatched bases: 14. Germline V lookup: CDR1 GTSNPN, CDR2 SVGIG (reference sequence).